The 24 T cell receptor beta chains given below trace back to one sample, sequenced in a study of control samples from healthy donors and cancer patients. Generated by immunoSEQ multiplex PCR, the TCRdb table keeps only in-frame clones and is missing some. This table has roughly 130,000 clones, about nine tenths appearing once. The specimen sequenced was blood. The receptors were sampled from a woman younger than 45 in good health.

This chain connects TRBV28 to TRBJ2-7, with 8 bases aligning to TRBD1. This CDR3 region has 15 residues. Germline V gene sequence: CDR1 MDHEN, CDR2 SYDVKM. Germline trimming cut 3 bases from V and 3 bases from J; bases unmatched to any gene: 7. The CDR3 coding sequence is TGTGCCAGCAGTTTGCGGACAGGGCGAATCTACGAGCAGTACTTC. Amino acids: CASSLRTGRIYEQYF.

The chain recombines TRBV9 with TRBJ1-1, with D possibly matching TRBD1 (6 bases). The CDR3 has 14 residues. With 3 bases removed from V and 5 bases from J, the gap between germline ends came to 14 bases. Germline V gives CDR1 SGDLS, CDR2 YYNGEE. This CDR3 is CASSAKQGPTEAFF. The DNA for the CDR3 is TGTGCCAGCAGCGCCAAACAGGGACCAACTGAAGCTTTCTTT.

This chain uses TRBV5-1 with TRBJ1-3, with D possibly being TRBD1 (6 bases). Germline CDR1 reads SGHRS; CDR2 reads YFSETQ. Trimming shortened V by 0 bases and J by 2 bases, and 18 bases separated the two germline ends. The CDR3 spans 18 residues. The CDR3 reads CASSLGTLQRDTGNTIYF. CDR3 DNA sequence: TGCGCCAGCAGCTTGGGTACTCTCCAAAGGGACACTGGAAACACCATATATTTT.

V is TRBV27 and J is TRBJ2-7; D uncertain. V was trimmed by 2 bases and J by 0 bases, leaving 8 bases between them. This CDR3 comprises 14 residues. The germline V gene encodes CDR1 MNHEY and CDR2 SMNVEV (reference sequence). The CDR3 sequence: CASSLDASSYEQYF. As DNA, the CDR3 is TGTGCCAGCAGTTTAGACGCCAGCTCCTACGAGCAGTACTTC.

The chain carries TRBV3-1 (or the pseudogene TRBV3-2) and TRBJ2-5; a weak D match, TRBD2 (5 bases). The CDR3 is 14 residues long. Germline values: CDR1 LGHDT, CDR2 YNNKEL (reference sequence). The germline V and J ends were trimmed by 3 bases and 2 bases, with 10 bases remaining between them. The CDR3 is CASSHGVQQETQYF. As DNA, the CDR3 is TGTGCCAGCAGCCACGGGGTTCAACAAGAGACCCAGTACTTC.

The chain joins TRBV3-1 (or the pseudogene TRBV3-2) to TRBJ1-5; D is unclear. V lost 2 bases to trimming and J lost 0 bases, with 8 bases between them. CDR3 size: 15 residues. The germline V gene encodes CDR1 LGHDT and CDR2 YNNKEL (reference sequence). The CDR3 protein is CASSQTEYSNQPQHF. The CDR3 DNA follows: TGTGCCAGCAGCCAAACAGAGTATAGCAATCAGCCCCAGCATTTT.

This rearrangement joins TRBV5-4 to TRBJ2-5; TRBD1 matches 10 bases. In germline, CDR1 is SGHNT, CDR2 YYREEE (reference sequence). The CDR3 sequence is 15 residues long. The trim removed 5 bases at V and 3 bases at J, leaving 7 bases unmatched. CDR3 region: CASRPGTGVEETQYF. The DNA of the CDR3 is TGTGCCAGCAGACCTGGGACAGGGGTGGAAGAGACCCAGTACTTC.

This chain links TRBV6-6 with TRBJ2-7; D is unclear. This CDR3 is built from 15 residues. Deletions cut 0 bases from V and 3 bases from J, with 12 bases between. Germline assignment: CDR1 MNHNY and CDR2 SVGAGI (reference sequence). CDR3 nucleotide sequence: TGTGCCAGCAGTTACTCGACCGGGCCCTACTACGAGCAGTACTTC. It is translated as CASSYSTGPYYEQYF.

The gene calls are TRBV29-1 and TRBJ2-7; D gene unclear. Per germline, CDR1 SQVTM and CDR2 ANQGSEA. CDR3 length: 13 residues. V shed 7 bases and J shed 0 bases, with 13 bases lying between them. The CDR3, as DNA: TGCAGCGCGCGTCTAGTGAGCTCCTACGAGCAGTACTTC. It specifies CSARLVSSYEQYF.

The rearrangement joins TRBV2 to TRBJ1-3; D is perhaps TRBD1 (5 bases). CDR3 size: 14 residues. The ends were cut back, 6 bases at V and 1 base at J, with 10 bases in the middle. Germline V gene sequence: CDR1 SNHLY, CDR2 FYNNEI. The CDR3 DNA reads as TGTGCCAGCAGCGGCACAGGTTCTGGAAACACCATATATTTT. Its protein product is CASSGTGSGNTIYF.

This chain connects TRBV5-6 to TRBJ2-1; D unclear. The germline gives CDR1 SGHDT, CDR2 YYEEEE. The CDR3 covers 15 residues. The V end lost 2 bases, the J end lost 9 bases, and 18 bases lay between the germline ends. CDR3 DNA: TGTGCCAGCAGCTTTAGGTACAGCCTGCGAGGTGAGCAGTTCTTC. Its translation: CASSFRYSLRGEQFF.

This clone was seen just once. The chain employs TRBV2 and TRBJ2-3, with 12 bases identical to TRBD2. The CDR3 runs to 14 residues. V shed 7 bases, J shed 5 bases, and the junction held 4 bases outside the gene matches. Germline assignment: CDR1 SNHLY and CDR2 FYNNEI. CDR3 loop: CASNAGLAGDTQYF. CDR3 DNA sequence: TGTGCCAGCAACGCGGGACTAGCGGGAGATACGCAGTATTTT.

V is TRBV6-5 and J is TRBJ2-7; perhaps TRBD2 as D (5 bases). CDR1 and CDR2 (germline): MNHEY, SVGAGI. This CDR3 region has 15 residues. V gave up 0 bases and J gave up 3 bases, with 12 bases separating them. The CDR3 bases are TGTGCCAGCAGTTACTCGAGTAGAGGGAGCTACGAGCAGTACTTC. Protein sequence: CASSYSSRGSYEQYF.

The V and J genes are TRBV13 and TRBJ2-3; unclear D gene. This CDR3 has 16 amino acids. Trimming took 5 bases from V and 2 from J, leaving 17 bases between them. Germline V CDR1 and CDR2: PRHDT, FYEKMQ (reference sequence). CDR3 residues: CASSPKELGFTDTQYF. As DNA, the CDR3 is TGTGCCAGCAGCCCCAAGGAACTTGGGTTCACAGATACGCAGTATTTT.

This sequence joins TRBV9 and TRBJ2-1; 9 bases fit TRBD2. V trimming: 3 bases; J trimming: 4 bases; junction bases outside the gene matches: 8. CDR3 size: 16 residues. Germline V gene sequence: CDR1 SGDLS, CDR2 YYNGEE. The CDR3 coding sequence is TGTGCCAGCAGCGGACTAAGCGGGGGGCGGTACAATGAGCAGTTCTTC. This translates into CASSGLSGGRYNEQFF.

The chain has TRBV21-1 and TRBJ2-7; TRBD1, the table's D call, lacks a check against the DNA. TRBV21-1 is a pseudogene locus. The CDR3 contains 16 residues. In nucleotides, the CDR3 is TGTGCCAGCAGCAACCCGGGCGGGGACAGGGTTGCCGAGCAGTACTTC. Translating gives CASSNPGGDRVAEQYF.

The CDR3 nucleotides are TGTGCCTGGAGTGTGGACAGGGGATTTGGAAGCAATCAGCCCCAGCATTTT. It specifies CAWSVDRGFGSNQPQHF. The chain is built from TRBV30 and TRBJ1-5; 9 nucleotides agree with TRBD1. This CDR3 comprises 17 residues. Per germline, CDR1 GTSNPN and CDR2 SVGIG (reference sequence). The junction had 7 bases not matched to a gene; V was cut back by 0 bases and J by 1 base.

This chain links TRBV7-9 with TRBJ1-2; the match to TRBD1 covers 12 bases. Trimming took 1 base from V and 1 from J; bases not matched to a gene: 10. This CDR3 contains 19 residues. Germline V gives CDR1 SEHNR, CDR2 FQNEAQ (reference sequence). CDR3 loop: CASSLDLGQGARSNYGYTF. CDR3 bases: TGTGCCAGCAGCTTAGATCTGGGACAGGGGGCGCGGAGTAACTATGGCTACACCTTC.

The chain has TRBV6-5 and TRBJ1-5; 8 bases line up with TRBD1. Germline CDR1 and CDR2: MNHEY and SVGAGI. The CDR3 loop spans 14 amino acids. Trimming removed 6 bases from V and 4 bases from J; junction bases left unmatched: 5. DNA of the CDR3: TGTGCCAGCAGGGAGACAGGGGAGAATCAGCCCCAGCATTTT. Encoded protein: CASRETGENQPQHF.

This clone was observed a single time. The gene calls are TRBV30 and TRBJ1-1; perhaps TRBD1 as D (6 bases). Germline V gene lookup returns CDR1 GTSNPN and CDR2 SVGIG (reference sequence). Trimming took off 3 bases at V and 8 bases at J, with 13 bases between the two ends. This CDR3 has 12 amino acids. DNA for the CDR3: TGTGCCTGGAGCGCCGAAGGGGGGGAAGCTTTCTTT. Amino acids: CAWSAEGGEAFF. Full variable domain (missing parts from reference TRBV30 and TRBJ1-1): SQTIHQWPATLVQPVGSPLSLECTVEGTSNPNLYWYRQAAGRGLQLLFYSVGIGQISSEVPQNLSASRPQDRQFILSSKKLLLSDSGFYLCAWSAEGGEAFFGQGTRLTVV.

This sequence joins TRBV18 and TRBJ1-2; possible D gene TRBD1, 6 bases. V was shortened by 3 bases and J by 3 bases, with 20 bases between the two germline ends. Germline loops: CDR1 KGHSH, CDR2 LQKENI. The CDR3 loop spans 17 amino acids. The CDR3 nucleotides read TGTGCCAGCTCACCCGGACCCGCAGGGGTGGGGGACTATGGCTACACCTTC. This gives the protein CASSPGPAGVGDYGYTF.

In its sample, this clone was seen once. V gene TRBV2 combines with J gene TRBJ1-3, with D possibly being TRBD1 (6 bases). In germline, CDR1 is SNHLY, CDR2 FYNNEI. Trimming stripped 8 bases from V and 4 bases from J, with 15 bases between. The CDR3 is 14 residues long. CDR3 amino acids: CASLSSGVGNTIYF. In DNA form, the CDR3 reads TGTGCCAGCCTCTCTTCAGGGGTCGGAAACACCATATATTTT.

This clone was counted once. This rearrangement joins TRBV19 to TRBJ2-7; D might be TRBD2 (6 bases). V lost 5 bases, J lost 12 bases, and 23 bases lay in between. Germline values: CDR1 LNHDA, CDR2 SQIVND (reference sequence). CDR3 length: 14 amino acids. As DNA, the CDR3 is TGTGCCAGTAGTCTAACGCGGGGCACCCTGTTTGTGTACTTC. It encodes CASSLTRGTLFVYF.

The chain recombines TRBV6-5 with TRBJ2-7, with a tentative D call TRBD1 (5 bases). Germline loops: CDR1 MNHEY, CDR2 SVGAGI. With 6 bases removed from V and 2 bases from J, the gap between germline ends came to 14 bases. The CDR3 totals 14 residues. Written as DNA, the CDR3 is TGTGCCAGCAGCCCCCAGACAGTCCCCTACGAGCAGTACTTC. The encoded protein is CASSPQTVPYEQYF.